A selection of T cell receptor beta chains follows, all from one sample in a study of T cell repertoires in cytomegalovirus infection. These receptors have no known antigen. MiXCR, run by TCRdb on the reads, gives a single entry per CDR3 protein. Here the sample spans some 940,000 distinct CDR3 sequences, around 30% being singletons. The sequencing here drew on cultured CD8+ T cells from PBMCs, taken from culture after CMV antigen stimulation. The receptors derive from a human donor in good health (CMV status not recorded). Some clones in this sample may be carry-over from other donors' samples. The CDR3 runs from the conserved cysteine through the conserved F or W. D genes are given only for firm matches. Clone size is shown for a subset of rows, as once, few, many or a class of expanded clone.

V gene	clone size	J gene	D gene	CDR3 protein	CDR3 DNA
TRBV5-5	few	TRBJ2-1	TRBD2	CASSPQAGVYNEQFF	TGTGCCAGCAGCCCTCAAGCGGGGGTATACAATGAGCAGTTCTTC
TRBV14	-	TRBJ2-7	-	CASGPWDTYEQYF	TGTGCCAGCGGCCCCTGGGACACCTACGAGCAGTACTTC
TRBV12-3/TRBV12-4	-	TRBJ2-3	-	CASSPEWGAGTDTQYF	TGTGCCAGCAGTCCGGAATGGGGGGCGGGGACAGATACGCAGTATTTT
TRBV9	-	TRBJ2-7	-	CASSVGAAGSYEQYF	TGTGCCAGCAGCGTAGGTGCGGCTGGCTCCTACGAGCAGTACTTC
TRBV27	-	TRBJ2-1	-	CASSLSSGNEQFF	TGTGCCAGCAGTTTATCGAGTGGAAATGAGCAGTTCTTC
TRBV7-9	-	TRBJ1-2	TRBD1	CASSLDGITGAGYGYTF	TGTGCCAGCAGCTTAGATGGGATTACAGGGGCCGGCTATGGCTACACCTTC
TRBV2	few	TRBJ1-6	-	CASRIGQGNNSPLHF	TGTGCCAGCCGGATCGGGCAGGGAAACAATTCACCCCTCCACTTT
TRBV6-1	few	TRBJ2-7	-	CASSEGTSYEQYF	TGTGCCAGCAGTGAGGGGACTTCCTACGAGCAGTACTTC
TRBV15	-	TRBJ2-1	TRBD2	CATSGSRAGVNEQFF	TGTGCCACCAGCGGAAGTCGGGCGGGGGTCAATGAGCAGTTCTTC
TRBV2	once	TRBJ2-2	-	CASSELVNTGELFF	TGTGCCAGCAGTGAATTGGTAAACACCGGGGAGCTGTTTTTT
TRBV7-6	-	TRBJ2-5	TRBD2	CASRGSGAGGETQYF	TGTGCCAGCAGGGGTAGCGGGGCCGGGGGAGAGACCCAGTACTTC
TRBV20-1	-	TRBJ1-4	TRBD1	CSAWDRGRRWTNEKLFF	TGCAGTGCTTGGGACAGGGGGCGCCGATGGACTAATGAAAAACTGTTTTTT
TRBV7-2	many	TRBJ1-2	-	CASSLGVVGYGYTF	TGTGCCAGCAGCTTAGGAGTGGTAGGCTATGGCTACACCTTC
TRBV27	-	TRBJ2-5	-	CASSTGLKTQYF	TGTGCCAGCAGTACAGGGCTGAAGACCCAGTACTTC
TRBV5-1	few	TRBJ2-5	TRBD2	CASSLAGSGGQETQYF	TGCGCCAGCAGCTTGGCTGGTAGCGGGGGGCAAGAGACCCAGTACTTC
TRBV12-5	-	TRBJ2-1	-	CASAAGNEQFF	TGTGCTAGTGCCGCAGGGAATGAGCAGTTCTTC
TRBV6-2/TRBV6-3	many	TRBJ2-5	-	CASSALGLQETQYF	TGTGCCAGCAGCGCCCTGGGACTTCAAGAGACCCAGTACTTC
TRBV4-1	few	TRBJ2-5	-	CASSQELHGQETQYF	TGCGCCAGCAGCCAAGAATTACATGGACAAGAGACCCAGTACTTC
TRBV10-2	once	TRBJ2-5	-	CAAHSQVDGTQYF	TGCGCCGCCCACTCGCAGGTAGATGGGACCCAGTACTTC
TRBV5-1	-	TRBJ2-5	TRBD1	CASSLRTGPQETQYF	TGCGCCAGCAGCTTGAGGACAGGCCCTCAAGAGACCCAGTACTTC
TRBV7-2	few	TRBJ2-2	-	CASSLEGVTNTGELFF	TGTGCCAGCAGCTTAGAAGGGGTTACGAACACCGGGGAGCTGTTTTTT
TRBV27	-	TRBJ2-7	-	CASRVGRGGFYEQYF	TGTGCCAGCAGGGTAGGCAGGGGAGGATTCTACGAGCAGTACTTC
TRBV15	-	TRBJ2-3	TRBD2	CATSGRLAGATDTQYF	TGTGCCACCAGCGGAAGACTAGCGGGGGCGACAGATACGCAGTATTTT
TRBV7-9	-	TRBJ2-5	-	CASSLASKVRETQYF	TGTGCCAGCAGCTTAGCGAGCAAGGTCAGAGAGACCCAGTACTTC
TRBV11-3	few	TRBJ2-7	TRBD1	CASSARTGGFEQYF	TGTGCCAGCAGCGCTCGGACAGGGGGCTTCGAGCAGTACTTC
TRBV7-9	-	TRBJ2-3	-	CASSPPTGGRTDTQYF	TGTGCCAGCAGCCCACCGACAGGAGGGAGGACAGATACGCAGTATTTT
TRBV7-6	few	TRBJ2-2	-	CASSLGSLDNTGELFF	TGTGCCAGCAGCTTAGGATCATTGGACAACACCGGGGAGCTGTTTTTT
TRBV7-6	many	TRBJ2-1	TRBD1	CASSLAPGGRDEQFF	TGTGCCAGCAGCCTTGCCCCAGGGGGCAGGGATGAGCAGTTCTTC
TRBV7-9	-	TRBJ1-2	-	CASSLSHGRGFNYGYTF	TGTGCCAGCAGCTTATCCCACGGCAGGGGCTTTAACTATGGCTACACCTTC
TRBV28	-	TRBJ2-2	TRBD1	CASSYGTGGNPGELFF	TGTGCCAGCAGCTATGGGACAGGGGGTAACCCCGGGGAGCTGTTTTTT
TRBV6-1	-	TRBJ2-3	-	CASSERTVSTDTQYF	TGTGCCAGCAGTGAACGCACAGTTAGCACAGATACGCAGTATTTT
TRBV7-9	few	TRBJ2-1	-	CASSSGQLNNEQFF	TGTGCCAGCAGCTCTGGACAGTTAAACAATGAGCAGTTCTTC
TRBV6-1	few	TRBJ2-5	TRBD1	CASQTGGRETQYF	TGTGCCAGCCAAACAGGGGGGAGAGAGACCCAGTACTTC
TRBV27	-	TRBJ2-3	TRBD1	CASSLGQGRHTQYF	TGTGCCAGCAGTCTCGGACAGGGGAGACATACGCAGTATTTT
TRBV5-1	-	TRBJ2-7	TRBD1	CASSTRTGSYEQYF	TGCGCCAGCAGCACCCGGACAGGTTCCTACGAGCAGTACTTC
TRBV10-3	-	TRBJ2-1	TRBD1	CAHRAGGYNEQFF	TGTGCCCATCGGGCAGGGGGATACAATGAGCAGTTCTTC
TRBV5-5	few	TRBJ2-2	-	CASSLYYRTPNTGELFF	TGTGCCAGCAGCTTGTACTACAGGACCCCGAACACCGGGGAGCTGTTTTTT
TRBV27	few	TRBJ2-2	-	CASSTQRNTGELFF	TGTGCCAGCAGTACACAGCGGAACACCGGGGAGCTGTTTTTT
TRBV11-3	-	TRBJ2-2	-	CASSLGLWARSDTGELFF	TGTGCCAGCAGCTTAGGACTCTGGGCCCGAAGTGACACCGGGGAGCTGTTTTTT
TRBV6-2/TRBV6-3	-	TRBJ2-2	TRBD2	CASRTSGAFINTGELFF	TGTGCCAGCAGGACTAGCGGGGCCTTTATCAACACCGGGGAGCTGTTTTTT
TRBV10-3	-	TRBJ2-4	-	CAISEFSGEAKNIQYF	TGTGCCATCAGTGAGTTTTCGGGGGAGGCCAAAAACATTCAGTACTTC
TRBV4-1	few	TRBJ1-1	-	CASSQDSSNTEAFF	TGCGCCAGCAGCCAAGACAGTTCCAACACTGAAGCTTTCTTT
TRBV10-3	few	TRBJ2-2	-	CAIKERTGELFF	TGTGCCATCAAGGAGCGTACCGGGGAGCTGTTTTTT
TRBV7-9	-	TRBJ2-7	TRBD1	CASTLGGSEQYF	TGTGCCAGCACCCTAGGGGGCTCCGAGCAGTACTTC
TRBV11-2	-	TRBJ2-3	TRBD2	CASSSLEAGSTDTQYF	TGTGCCAGCAGCTCCCTCGAAGCGGGGAGCACAGATACGCAGTATTTT
TRBV7-6	few	TRBJ2-5	-	CASSLRAGAQETQYF	TGTGCCAGCAGCCTACGGGCAGGGGCCCAAGAGACCCAGTACTTC
TRBV28	few	TRBJ2-1	-	CASSGDIIGEQFF	TGTGCCAGCAGTGGCGACATCATCGGTGAGCAGTTCTTC
TRBV12-3/TRBV12-4	-	TRBJ2-7	TRBD2	CASSLVYRRGGEYEQYF	TGTGCCAGCAGTTTAGTGTACAGACGGGGGGGAGAGTACGAGCAGTACTTC
TRBV20-1	-	TRBJ2-2	TRBD2	CSASLLAGDTGELFF	TGCAGTGCTTCGCTACTAGCGGGGGACACCGGGGAGCTGTTTTTT
TRBV6-1	-	TRBJ1-5	-	CASSERRQVNQPQHF	TGTGCCAGCAGTGAACGAAGACAGGTTAATCAGCCCCAGCATTTT
TRBV7-9	few	TRBJ2-5	TRBD1	CASSPRDSQQETQYF	TGTGCCAGCAGCCCCCGGGACAGCCAGCAAGAGACCCAGTACTTC
TRBV9	-	TRBJ1-1	TRBD1	CASSVEDRVNTEAFF	TGTGCCAGCAGCGTAGAGGACAGGGTGAACACTGAAGCTTTCTTT
TRBV20-1	few	TRBJ1-2	-	CSARDPAQAYGYTF	TGCAGTGCTAGAGACCCAGCACAGGCCTATGGCTACACCTTC
TRBV5-1	-	TRBJ2-2	-	CASSLAGQGGTGELFF	TGCGCCAGCAGCTTGGCCGGACAGGGAGGGACCGGGGAGCTGTTTTTT
TRBV11-2	few	TRBJ1-3	-	CASSSGGPGNTIYF	TGTGCCAGCAGCTCCGGCGGGCCTGGAAACACCATATATTTT